Listed here is a single T cell receptor beta chain. As processed by the authors: Cell counts per sample came from amplifying reference gene primers. Libraries were prepared by immunoSEQ multiplex PCR; TCRdb keeps only in-frame clonotypes and omits some of them. The V and J calls and clone size come from that table; D and trimming were worked out from the DNA. The sample has some 160,000 clones, approximately 86% seen once. The V gene lost 4 bases and the J gene lost 1 base, with 9 bases spanning the gap. CDR1 is KGHDR, CDR2 SFDVKD, per germline. The CDR3 runs 14 residues. This sample is drawn from a study of blood T cell repertoires in COVID-19. Study at large: Samples of COVID-19 (acute and convalescent) were obtained from the United States, Italy and Spain. In each case, the material was cDNA or gDNA derived from T cells, B-cell-depleted T cells, or PBMCs.

Seattle patients were enrolled during active infection and followed longitudinally. The material sequenced was peripheral blood. This TCR came from a woman older than 75 with COVID-19, enrolled during active disease. This chain connects TRBV24-1 to TRBJ2-5; D not resolved. The CDR3 DNA reads as TGTGCCACCAGTGACCCCCAGATCCAAGAGACCCAGTACTTC. Residues: CATSDPQIQETQYF.